The next 22 T cell receptor beta chains were all read from a single sample in a study of blood T cell repertoires in COVID-19. Sequenced by immunoSEQ multiplex PCR; TCRdb stores in-frame clones only, minus some. The sample comprises some 300,000 clones, approximately 85% of which are singletons, and approximately 1% rests with the top ten. Sequencing used PBMCs or T cells enriched from blood (not recorded which). Receptor source: a woman between 25 and 40 years old who had recovered from COVID-19.

The rearrangement uses TRBV28 and TRBJ1-1, with TRBD1 as a possible D gene (6 bases). The CDR3 runs 12 residues. Per the germline V gene, CDR1 is MDHEN and CDR2 is SYDVKM. The V end lost 5 bases, the J end lost 8 bases, and 12 bases lay between the germline ends. DNA of the CDR3: TGTGCCAGCAGTCAAACAGGGCTAGAAGCTTTCTTT. Translated: CASSQTGLEAFF.

The rearrangement uses TRBV19 and TRBJ1-6, with 7 bases aligning to TRBD1. The CDR3 is 15 residues long. J gave up 9 bases and V 4 bases, and 9 bases lay outside the gene matches. Germline V gives CDR1 LNHDA, CDR2 SQIVND (reference sequence). The CDR3, as DNA: TGTGCCAGTAGTACACAGGGGACCCTTGGTTCACCCCTCCACTTT. Protein sequence: CASSTQGTLGSPLHF.

DNA of the CDR3: TGTGCCAGCACCCTGCGCCGGGGGGAGGTATCCGGAAACACCATATATTTT. Translation gives CASTLRRGEVSGNTIYF. The chain carries TRBV28 and TRBJ1-3, with D perhaps matching TRBD1 (5 bases). CDR1 and CDR2 (germline): MDHEN, SYDVKM. CDR3 length equals 17 residues. The V end lost 7 bases, the J end lost 4 bases, and 23 bases lay between the germline ends.

This rearrangement joins TRBV29-1 to TRBJ1-1; tentative D call: TRBD1 (6 bases). This CDR3 region has 11 residues. The ends were cut back, 3 bases at V and 9 bases at J, with 11 bases in the middle. Germline V gene lookup returns CDR1 SQVTM and CDR2 ANQGSEA. CDR3 sequence (DNA): TGCAGCGTTGAGCCCAGGGGAAAAGCTTTCTTT. Amino acid sequence: CSVEPRGKAFF.

J is TRBJ2-1 and V is TRBV19; 8 bases agree with TRBD1. The CDR3 covers 16 residues. J lost 0 bases, V lost 7 bases, and 8 bases had no gene match. CDR1 is LNHDA, CDR2 SQIVND, per germline (reference sequence). As DNA, the CDR3 is TGTGCCAGTATGGACAGGGCGGGATCCTCCTACAATGAGCAGTTCTTC. Translated: CASMDRAGSSYNEQFF.

This clone was counted a few times. The V gene is TRBV10-3, the J gene TRBJ2-5, with 8 bases that match TRBD1. Germline V CDR1 and CDR2: ENHRY, SYGVKD. The CDR3 totals 14 residues. V lost 10 bases and J lost 5; bases outside the gene matches: 12. The CDR3 DNA reads TGTGCCACCTCCGAGGACAGGGTTGAGGAGACCCAGTACTTC. Its protein is CATSEDRVEETQYF.

Here the CDR3 DNA reads TGTGCCAGCAGCCCTCGGACTAGCGTTTCCCACGAGCAGTACTTC. Its translation: CASSPRTSVSHEQYF. The chain has TRBV3-1 (or the pseudogene TRBV3-2) and TRBJ2-7, with 9 bases fitting TRBD2. Germline-derived CDR1 and CDR2 are LGHDT and YNNKEL (reference sequence). CDR3 length equals 15 residues. J gave up 5 bases and V 4 bases, and 9 bases lay outside the gene matches.

The chain links TRBV9 to TRBJ2-1; possible D gene TRBD1, 5 bases. The CDR3 runs 20 residues. Germline V lookup: CDR1 SGDLS, CDR2 YYNGEE. V lost 0 bases to trimming and J lost 3 bases, with 25 bases between them. CDR3 sequence: CASSVESGGAAQRIYNEQFF. The CDR3 DNA sequence: TGTGCCAGCAGCGTAGAATCTGGTGGGGCAGCCCAAAGGATCTACAATGAGCAGTTCTTC.

The chain uses TRBV21-1 and TRBJ2-2; the table's D call, TRBD1, has no DNA check behind it. TRBV21-1 is given as a pseudogene. This CDR3 has 15 residues. The CDR3 region has the DNA TGTGCCAGCAGCGATAAGTGGCAGTACACCGGGGAGCTGTTTTTT. Protein product: CASSDKWQYTGELFF.

V gene TRBV10-3 combines with J gene TRBJ2-7, with 8 bases aligning to TRBD1. The V gene's germline CDR1 is ENHRY and CDR2 SYGVKD. V gave up 6 bases and J gave up 2 bases; unmatched junction bases: 6. The CDR3 runs to 14 residues. The CDR3 spells CAIRGDRFAYEQYF. CDR3 in DNA: TGTGCCATCAGGGGGGACAGGTTCGCCTACGAGCAGTACTTC.

The V and J genes are TRBV5-1 and TRBJ2-2, with D uncertain. Trimming removed 4 bases from V and 9 bases from J, with 22 bases in between. Germline lookup yields CDR1 SGHRS and CDR2 YFSETQ. The CDR3 consists of 16 residues. The CDR3 nucleotides are TGCGCCAGCAGCCCCTTAGACGAGCAGGTGAAAAGGGAGCTGTTTTTT. Translated, it gives CASSPLDEQVKRELFF. The full variable domain, rest sourced from reference TRBV5-1 and TRBJ2-2, is KAGVTQTPRYLIKTRGQQVTLSCSPISGHRSVSWYQQTPGQGLQFLFEYFSETQRNKGNFPGRFSGRQFSNSRSEMNVSTLELGDSALYLCASSPLDEQVKRELFFGEGSRLTVL.

The chain links TRBV6-5 to TRBJ1-4; TRBD1 is a possible D gene (5 bases). Looked up from germline, CDR1 is MNHEY and CDR2 is SVGAGI. This CDR3 has 13 residues. V was cut by 7 bases and J by 7 bases, with 13 bases left in between. The CDR3 DNA reads as TGTGCCAGCAAGGAAAGGGGAGGTGAAAAACTGTTTTTT. Amino acid sequence: CASKERGGEKLFF.

The gene calls are TRBV7-9 and TRBJ1-4; TRBD1 matches 7 bases. J gave up 8 bases and V 4 bases, and 7 bases lay outside the gene matches. The CDR3 covers 14 residues. Germline-derived CDR1 and CDR2 are SEHNR and FQNEAQ (reference sequence). This chain's CDR3 is CASSSGGLWEKLFF. In DNA, the CDR3 is TGTGCCAGCAGCTCAGGGGGGCTTTGGGAAAAACTGTTTTTT.

This sequence joins TRBV6-5 and TRBJ2-3; 12 bases map to TRBD1. The junction had 8 bases not matched to a gene; V was cut back by 6 bases and J by 10 bases. The germline gives CDR1 MNHEY, CDR2 SVGAGI. There are 14 residues in the CDR3. The CDR3 reads CASRRDRGRDPQYF. The CDR3 nucleotides are TGTGCCAGCAGGAGGGACAGGGGGCGCGACCCGCAGTATTTT.

The chain links TRBV5-4 to TRBJ2-5, with 9 bases lining up with TRBD1. Germline assignment: CDR1 SGHNT and CDR2 YYREEE (reference sequence). With 4 bases clipped from V and 4 bases from J, the junction kept 5 bases outside the gene matches. This CDR3 region has 14 residues. The chain's CDR3 is CASSVGQGRETQYF. In DNA, the CDR3 is TGTGCCAGCAGCGTAGGACAGGGGCGAGAGACCCAGTACTTC.

The genes are TRBV27 and TRBJ2-2; the match to TRBD2 covers 8 bases. This CDR3 is built from 16 residues. After removal of 8 bases from V and 0 bases from J, the junction contained 8 bases not matched to a gene. The germline V gene has CDR1 MNHEY and CDR2 SMNVEV (reference sequence). The CDR3 protein is CASAGTRGTNTGELFF. The CDR3 DNA is TGTGCCAGCGCCGGGACTAGGGGTACGAACACCGGGGAGCTGTTTTTT.

The genes are TRBV28 and TRBJ1-1; TRBD1 matches 8 bases. Germline V lookup: CDR1 MDHEN, CDR2 SYDVKM. The CDR3 is 13 amino acids. V lost 7 bases and J lost 5; bases outside the gene matches: 6. CDR3: CASTRTGQTEAFF. For the CDR3, the DNA is TGTGCCAGCACGCGGACAGGGCAAACTGAAGCTTTCTTT.

The chain combines TRBV7-9 with TRBJ2-2; perhaps TRBD2 as D (7 bases). CDR1 SEHNR and CDR2 FQNEAQ come from the germline V gene (reference sequence). CDR3 length: 17 residues. V shed 3 bases and J shed 1 base, with 15 bases lying between them. This chain's CDR3 is CASSLEGGYGNTGELFF. The CDR3 DNA reads TGTGCCAGCAGCTTGGAGGGGGGGTACGGGAACACCGGGGAGCTGTTTTTT.

This chain uses TRBV10-3 with TRBJ2-1; a possible D gene is TRBD2 (5 bases). This CDR3 is built from 13 residues. Trimming took 11 bases from V and 3 from J, leaving 14 bases between them. CDR1 is ENHRY and CDR2 is SYGVKD in the germline V gene. Written as DNA, the CDR3 is TGTGCCTCCCGGGATTCTGTCTACAATGAGCAGTTCTTC. As protein: CASRDSVYNEQFF.

The chain joins TRBV19 to TRBJ2-3, with a possible D match to TRBD2 (5 bases). V lost 3 bases to trimming and J lost 0 bases, with 7 bases between them. The germline gives CDR1 LNHDA, CDR2 SQIVND (reference sequence). The CDR3 has 14 amino acids. The DNA for the CDR3 is TGTGCCAGTAGTATTCGGACTAGCACAGATACGCAGTATTTT. This sequence encodes CASSIRTSTDTQYF.

The chain is built from TRBV28 and TRBJ2-1, with TRBD2 matching over 10 bases. Germline values: CDR1 MDHEN, CDR2 SYDVKM. The V gene end was trimmed by 5 bases and the J gene end by 0 bases; junction bases not matched to a gene: 10. The CDR3 has 18 amino acids. The CDR3 is CASSLTTSGWVSYNEQFF. The DNA for the CDR3 is TGTGCCAGCAGTCTCACGACTAGCGGGTGGGTCTCCTACAATGAGCAGTTCTTC.

Regarding this clone: The CDR3 carries no conserved terminal phenylalanine or tryptophan, so it likely arises from a read error. Because the CDR3's place on the DNA is in doubt, the DNA is left out and the CDR3 is given as listed by TCRdb. V is TRBV6-5 and J is TRBJ1-2; TRBD1, the table's D call, was not compared with the DNA. Germline CDR1 and CDR2: MNHEY and SVGAGI. The CDR3 has 13 residues if both end residues are counted. The CDR3 is CASSYSNGQGEVL.